The present TCR beta chain was sequenced within a study of blood T cell repertoires in COVID-19. Measured with immunoSEQ multiplex PCR; TCRdb has only the in-frame clones, and not every one. The table has around 180,000 clones, about 81% seen once. Concerning this clone itself: The junction and the germline gene differ at one end; a read error may be behind it.

Sequenced: peripheral blood. The clonotype comes from a woman older than 75 with COVID-19, enrolled during active disease.

This CDR3 reads CASSLYSGGPSETVF. Written as DNA, the CDR3 is TGTGCCAGCAGTTTATATAGCGGGGGTCCGTCTGAAACAGTCTTC. The genes are TRBV27 and TRBJ2-7; 9 nucleotides line up with TRBD2. The CDR3 runs 15 residues. Germline V gene data show CDR1 as MNHEY and CDR2 as SMNVEV (reference sequence).